Below are 26 T cell receptor beta chains sequenced from a single sample in a study of OX40 agonist ivuxolimab in advanced cancers. Data came from immunoSEQ multiplex PCR; TCRdb stores just in-frame clones and leaves some out. The data hold fewer than 85,000 clones, with around 80% observed a single time. The specimen was CD4+ or CD8+ T cells sorted from blood, collected in a trial of the OX40 agonist ivuxolimab. The receptors stem from an adult with an advanced solid tumor such as melanoma, head and neck, liver or kidney cancer.

Only one count was recorded for this clone. V is TRBV2 and J is TRBJ1-1; D is uncertain. Germline V gene lookup returns CDR1 SNHLY and CDR2 FYNNEI. V gave up 3 bases and J gave up 9 bases, with 11 bases separating them. The CDR3 loop spans 12 amino acids. Here the CDR3 reads CASSDLPSQAFF. CDR3 nucleotides: TGTGCCAGCAGTGACCTCCCCAGTCAAGCTTTCTTT.

The chain carries TRBV29-1 and TRBJ1-5, with 8 positions matching TRBD1. Germline CDR1 is SQVTM and CDR2 is ANQGSEA. Trimming cost V 7 bases and J 3 bases; bases outside gene matches: 8. CDR3 length equals 14 residues. In nucleotides, the CDR3 is TGCAGCGCAGCCGGGACAGGACCCAATCAGCCCCAGCATTTT. This gives the protein CSAAGTGPNQPQHF.

The chain links TRBV7-9 to TRBJ2-1, with D possibly TRBD2 on 6 matching bases. Trimming removed 1 base from V and 9 bases from J, with 16 bases in between. The CDR3 length is 15 residues. The germline CDR1 and CDR2 sequences are SEHNR and FQNEAQ (reference sequence). The DNA of the CDR3 is TGTGCCAGCAGCTTAGAGGCGGGATGGATAAGTGAGCAGTTCTTC. Its translation is CASSLEAGWISEQFF.

The chain employs TRBV11-1 and TRBJ2-5; the D is unclear. The germline V gene encodes CDR1 SGHAT and CDR2 FQDESV (reference sequence). V was trimmed by 5 bases and J by 3 bases, leaving 7 bases between them. This CDR3 is built from 12 residues. The CDR3 DNA reads TGTGCCAGCAGCCATTCGGAAGAGACCCAGTACTTC. This codes for CASSHSEETQYF.

The chain recombines TRBV6-1 with TRBJ2-2; 9 bases align to TRBD2. The germline V gene has CDR1 MNHNS and CDR2 SASEGT. V lost 6 bases to trimming and J lost 7 bases; unmatched junction nucleotides: 6. The CDR3 is 14 amino acids. The CDR3 coding sequence is TGTGCCAGCAGGCGGGGGGGCCTGGGCGGGGAGCTGTTTTTT. Its protein product is CASRRGGLGGELFF.

The chain employs TRBV28 and TRBJ1-2; no firm D call. Germline CDR1 is MDHEN and CDR2 is SYDVKM. The CDR3 spans 14 residues. Trimming shortened V by 4 bases and J by 2 bases, and 11 bases separated the two germline ends. This CDR3 reads CASSSRGGNYGYTF. The CDR3 DNA reads TGTGCCAGCAGTTCCAGAGGAGGCAACTATGGCTACACCTTC.

The chain couples TRBV4-2 to TRBJ1-2; D gene unclear. The V gene lost 2 bases and the J gene lost 7 bases, with 5 bases spanning the gap. CDR3 length equals 11 residues. Germline-derived CDR1 and CDR2 are LGHNA and YNFKEQ. CDR3: CASSQYTGYTF. The CDR3 region has the DNA TGTGCCAGCAGCCAATACACTGGCTACACCTTC.

This clone was recorded only once. V usage is TRBV29-1 and J usage is TRBJ1-1, with D possibly matching TRBD1 (5 bases). This CDR3 has 13 residues. Germline lookup yields CDR1 SQVTM and CDR2 ANQGSEA. Trimming pared 3 bases from V and 4 bases from J, leaving 12 bases between. In nucleotides, the CDR3 is TGCAGCGTTGAGGGACCTCGCGGCACTGAAGCTTTCTTT. Protein product: CSVEGPRGTEAFF.

The genes are TRBV7-2 and TRBJ2-7; tentatively, D is TRBD1 (5 bases). V was pared by 3 bases and J by 2 bases, with 17 bases between. CDR3 length equals 16 residues. Per germline, CDR1 SGHTA and CDR2 FQGNSA. The CDR3 region has the DNA TGTGCCAGCAGCTTGAGCACAGGTTCTACGCCCTACGAGCAGTACTTC. Translated, it gives CASSLSTGSTPYEQYF.

V gene TRBV5-5 combines with J gene TRBJ1-5, with 7 nucleotides matching TRBD1. CDR1 and CDR2 (germline): SGHKS, YYEKEE (reference sequence). The V and J ends lost 1 base and 6 bases, in that order; junction bases with no gene match: 4. This CDR3 has 14 residues. The CDR3 is CASSLQGVVQPQHF. CDR3 in DNA: TGTGCCAGCAGCTTGCAGGGGGTGGTTCAGCCCCAGCATTTT.

V gene TRBV29-1 combines with J gene TRBJ1-3; D possibly corresponds to TRBD1 (5 bases). V lost 5 bases to trimming and J lost 2 bases, with 7 bases between them. The CDR3 covers 12 residues. The V gene's germline CDR1 is SQVTM and CDR2 ANQGSEA. The CDR3 sequence: CSVSRAGNTIYF. In DNA, the CDR3 is TGCAGCGTTAGCAGGGCTGGAAACACCATATATTTT.

J is TRBJ2-5 and V is TRBV19; weak D call: TRBD1 (5 bases). CDR3 length: 13 amino acids. Trimming cost V 3 bases and J 2 bases, with 7 bases left between them. Looked up from germline, CDR1 is LNHDA and CDR2 is SQIVND (reference sequence). The DNA of the CDR3 is TGTGCCAGTAGTATGGCAGGGCAAGAGACCCAGTACTTC. Its translation: CASSMAGQETQYF. Full variable domain (remainder filled in from reference TRBV19 and TRBJ2-5): DGGITQSPKYLFRKEGQNVTLSCEQNLNHDAMYWYRQDPGQGLRLIYYSQIVNDFQKGDIAEGYSVSREKKESFPLTVTSAQKNPTAFYLCASSMAGQETQYFGPGTRLLVL.

The chain is built from TRBV7-2 and TRBJ2-3; 7 bases are a match to TRBD2. The V segment lost 1 base and the J segment 2 bases; nucleotides outside the gene matches: 6. This CDR3 is 16 amino acids long. CDR1 SGHTA and CDR2 FQGNSA come from the germline V gene. CDR3 sequence reads: CASSLVLSGATDTQYF. The CDR3 DNA sequence: TGTGCCAGCAGCTTAGTCCTCAGCGGGGCCACAGATACGCAGTATTTT.

Only a few counts were recorded for this clone. The J gene is TRBJ2-7, the V gene TRBV28; 11 nucleotides align to TRBD2. The germline CDR1 and CDR2 sequences are MDHEN and SYDVKM. This CDR3 region has 14 residues. Trimming at V came to 6 bases and at J to 3 bases, leaving 4 bases not matched to a gene. This CDR3 reads CASSGLAGHYEQYF. CDR3 DNA sequence: TGTGCCAGCAGCGGACTAGCGGGCCACTACGAGCAGTACTTC.

The chain couples TRBV5-6 to TRBJ2-3; 8 bases map to TRBD2. V was clipped by 5 bases and J by 7 bases; unmatched bases: 18. Germline lookup yields CDR1 SGHDT and CDR2 YYEEEE. This CDR3 is 17 amino acids long. DNA of the CDR3: TGTGCCAGCAGAAAGAGAGGTTTGGCGGGGGGCAGGAATACGCAGTATTTT. It is translated as CASRKRGLAGGRNTQYF. The complete variable domain, with remaining parts taken from reference TRBV5-6 and TRBJ2-3, reads DAGVTQSPTHLIKTRGQQVTLRCSPKSGHDTVSWYQQALGQGPQFIFQYYEEEERQRGNFPDRFSGHQFPNYSSELNVNALLLGDSALYLCASRKRGLAGGRNTQYFGPGTRLTVL.

The sample holds a few counts of this clone. This chain uses TRBV5-4 with TRBJ1-2; 7 nucleotides align to TRBD1. Unmatched junction bases numbered 15, after V lost 4 bases and J lost 6 bases. The germline V gene encodes CDR1 SGHNT and CDR2 YYREEE (reference sequence). This CDR3 contains 16 residues. CDR3 sequence: CASSPTKKTGSDGYTF. The CDR3 DNA reads TGTGCCAGCAGCCCGACTAAGAAGACAGGGTCGGATGGCTACACCTTC. Combining the CDR3 with reference TRBV5-4 and TRBJ1-2 gives the whole variable domain ETGVTQSPTHLIKTRGQQVTLRCSSQSGHNTVSWYQQALGQGPQFIFQYYREEENGRGNFPPRFSGLQFPNYSSELNVNALELDDSALYLCASSPTKKTGSDGYTFGSGTRLTVV.

The chain links TRBV28 to TRBJ2-3; a weak D match, TRBD1 (6 bases). CDR3 size: 11 residues. CDR1 MDHEN and CDR2 SYDVKM come from the germline V gene. Trimming shortened V by 11 bases and J by 5 bases, and 11 bases separated the two germline ends. CDR3 protein: CAAQGIDTQYF. The CDR3 DNA is TGTGCCGCTCAGGGGATAGATACGCAGTATTTT.

The rearrangement uses TRBV10-3 and TRBJ1-3, with a weak D call TRBD1 (6 bases). The CDR3 runs 16 residues. The V end lost 7 bases, the J end lost 1 base, and 17 bases lay between the germline ends. Germline V lookup: CDR1 ENHRY, CDR2 SYGVKD. CDR3 DNA sequence: TGTGCCATCATGGATCCCAAGGGGGGTTCTGGAAACACCATATATTTT. Encoded protein: CAIMDPKGGSGNTIYF.

This chain joins TRBV7-2 and TRBJ2-2; D call uncertain. Trimming took 3 bases from V and 0 from J, leaving 5 bases between them. CDR1 is SGHTA and CDR2 is FQGNSA in the germline V gene. This CDR3 is 14 amino acids long. The CDR3 spells CASSFYPNTGELFF. The CDR3 coding sequence is TGTGCCAGCAGCTTTTATCCGAACACCGGGGAGCTGTTTTTT.

The V gene is TRBV6-5, the J gene TRBJ1-2; perhaps TRBD1 as D (5 bases). This CDR3 region has 16 residues. V was cut by 3 bases and J by 7 bases, with 21 bases left in between. The germline CDR1 and CDR2 sequences are MNHEY and SVGAGI. CDR3 sequence: CASSYDRSSGLSGYTF. The CDR3 DNA reads TGTGCCAGCAGTTATGATAGGTCATCAGGGTTAAGTGGCTACACCTTC.

The V gene is TRBV5-8, the J gene TRBJ2-6; weak D call: TRBD2 (7 bases). Germline-derived CDR1 and CDR2 are SGHTS and YDEGEE. The CDR3 has 19 residues. Trimming took off 2 bases at V and 0 bases at J, with 18 bases between the two ends. The DNA for the CDR3 is TGTGCCAGCAGCTTCAATTGGGGGGGCGCCGCCTCTGGGGCCAACGTCCTGACTTTC. This sequence encodes CASSFNWGGAASGANVLTF.

Comments on this clone: Its ends do not fully match the called genes, so a read error is possible. This chain connects TRBV20-1 to TRBJ1-2, with D possibly being TRBD1 (6 bases). CDR1 is DFQATT and CDR2 is SNEGSKA in the germline V gene (reference sequence). This CDR3 region has 11 residues. In DNA, the CDR3 is TGCAGTGCTGGGGGGCTTCAGTACGTGAACTTC. It yields the protein CSAGGLQYVNF.

Ten or more counts support this clone. The CDR3: CASTFSGTNQPQHF. Written as DNA, the CDR3 is TGTGCCAGCACATTTTCGGGGACTAATCAGCCCCAGCATTTT. The gene calls are TRBV2 and TRBJ1-5; a possible D gene is TRBD1 (5 bases). Looked up from germline, CDR1 is SNHLY and CDR2 is FYNNEI. Trimming shortened V by 7 bases and J by 4 bases, and 14 bases separated the two germline ends. This CDR3 is 14 amino acids long. Filled out from reference TRBV2 and TRBJ1-5, the complete variable domain reads EPEVTQTPSHQVTQMGQEVILRCVPISNHLYFYWYRQILGQKVEFLVSFYNNEISEKSEIFDDQFSVERPDGSNFTLKIRSTKLEDSAMYFCASTFSGTNQPQHFGDGTRLSIL.

This clone has more than one count but fewer than ten. The V gene is TRBV6-1, the J gene TRBJ1-6, with D unresolved. The V and J ends lost 2 bases and 7 bases respectively, with 9 bases between them. This CDR3 comprises 14 residues. Germline CDR1 is MNHNS and CDR2 is SASEGT. This CDR3 reads CASSEHTYNSPLHF. Written as DNA, the CDR3 is TGTGCCAGCAGTGAACACACGTACAATTCACCCCTCCACTTT.

V gene TRBV11-2 combines with J gene TRBJ2-1, with 11 bases fitting TRBD2. This CDR3 is built from 13 residues. V dropped 5 bases and J dropped 16; count of bases not matched to a gene: 10. Germline V gene data show CDR1 as SGHAT and CDR2 as FQNNGV. Written as DNA, the CDR3 is TGTGCCAGCAGCATCCGGACTAGCGGGCCTTTTTTCTTC. It yields the protein CASSIRTSGPFFF. Full variable domain (rest looked up from reference TRBV11-2 and TRBJ2-1): EAGVAQSPRYKIIEKRQSVAFWCNPISGHATLYWYQQILGQGPKLLIQFQNNGVVDDSQLPKDRFSAERLKGVDSTLKIQPAKLEDSAVYLCASSIRTSGPFFFGPGTRLTVL.

In this sample, this clone turned up once. V usage is TRBV19 and J usage is TRBJ2-2, with 9 bases that match TRBD1. Germline values: CDR1 LNHDA, CDR2 SQIVND (reference sequence). The V gene end was trimmed by 2 bases and the J gene end by 1 base; junction bases not matched to a gene: 8. The CDR3 spans 18 residues. The CDR3 DNA sequence: TGTGCCAGTAGTATATTCATCGGGACAGGGTGGAACACCGGGGAGCTGTTTTTT. Residues: CASSIFIGTGWNTGELFF. Full variable domain (outside the CDR3, taken from reference TRBV19 and TRBJ2-2): DGGITQSPKYLFRKEGQNVTLSCEQNLNHDAMYWYRQDPGQGLRLIYYSQIVNDFQKGDIAEGYSVSREKKESFPLTVTSAQKNPTAFYLCASSIFIGTGWNTGELFFGEGSRLTVL.